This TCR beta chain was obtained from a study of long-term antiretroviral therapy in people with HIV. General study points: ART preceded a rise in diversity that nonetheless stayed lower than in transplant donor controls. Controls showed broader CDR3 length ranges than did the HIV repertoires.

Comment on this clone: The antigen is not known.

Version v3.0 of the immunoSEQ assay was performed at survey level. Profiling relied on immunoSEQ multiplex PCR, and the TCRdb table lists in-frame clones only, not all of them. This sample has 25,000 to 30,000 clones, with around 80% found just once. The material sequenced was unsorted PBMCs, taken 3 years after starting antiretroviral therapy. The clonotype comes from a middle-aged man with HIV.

The DNA for the CDR3 is TGCAGCGTGGGGGGGACAGGGGTCGGGGTCATGAATGAGCAGTTCTTC. It yields the protein CSVGGTGVGVMNEQFF. The chain couples TRBV29-1 to TRBJ2-1, with 10 bases fitting TRBD1. J gave up 7 bases and V 6 bases, and 15 bases lay outside the gene matches. The CDR3 spans 16 residues. From germline, CDR1 is SQVTM and CDR2 ANQGSEA.